Below, 6 T cell receptor beta chains from the same sample are listed, as sequenced in a study of T cell changes during pregnancy in multiple sclerosis. Produced via immunoSEQ multiplex PCR; TCRdb's table is partial and in-frame only. The table lists tens of thousands of clones, around nine tenths of them singletons. Sequenced material: CD4+ T cells from peripheral blood mononuclear cells, taken after pregnancy. The receptors derive from a female donor in good health, enrolled as a control in a pregnancy study.

The CDR3 is CASSMGPGGKYGYTF. The CDR3 nucleotides are TGTGCCAGTAGTATGGGGCCCGGGGGAAAGTATGGCTACACCTTC. The chain is built from TRBV19 and TRBJ1-2, with D possibly TRBD1 on 5 matching bases. Looked up from germline, CDR1 is LNHDA and CDR2 is SQIVND (reference sequence). V was pared by 3 bases and J by 5 bases, with 16 bases between. The CDR3 extends over 15 amino acids. Looking up the rest from reference TRBV19 and TRBJ1-2 gives the full variable domain: DGGITQSPKYLFRKEGQNVTLSCEQNLNHDAMYWYRQDPGQGLRLIYYSQIVNDFQKGDIAEGYSVSREKKESFPLTVTSAQKNPTAFYLCASSMGPGGKYGYTFGSGTRLTVV.

The chain links TRBV18 to TRBJ1-3; no firm D call. The CDR3 contains 15 residues. V was clipped by 1 base and J by 2 bases, with 9 bases between them. CDR1 and CDR2 from the germline V gene are KGHSH and LQKENI. In nucleotides, the CDR3 is TGTGCCAGCTCACCACAGGCAGGCCCTGGAAACACCATATATTTT. Protein sequence: CASSPQAGPGNTIYF.

The chain is built from TRBV6-1 and TRBJ1-2; 7 nucleotides agree with TRBD1. V dropped 6 bases and J dropped 5; count of bases not matched to a gene: 9. There are 14 residues in the CDR3. Germline V CDR1 and CDR2: MNHNS, SASEGT. CDR3 sequence reads: CASRNTGAGYGYTF. The DNA for the CDR3 is TGTGCCAGCAGGAATACAGGGGCAGGGTATGGCTACACCTTC.

This rearrangement joins TRBV29-1 to TRBJ2-1; 10 nucleotides line up with TRBD1. CDR1 SQVTM and CDR2 ANQGSEA come from the germline V gene. With 4 bases clipped from V and 6 bases from J, the junction kept 6 bases outside the gene matches. The CDR3 loop spans 14 amino acids. The CDR3 DNA follows: TGCAGCGTTGGAGGGACAGGGGTAGTCAATGAGCAGTTCTTC. It encodes CSVGGTGVVNEQFF.

The CDR3 here is CASSLGLAGGVHEQYF. DNA for the CDR3: TGCGCCAGCTCCCTCGGACTAGCGGGGGGGGTGCACGAGCAGTACTTC. The chain links TRBV5-1 to TRBJ2-7; 15 nucleotides align to TRBD2. Germline CDR1 reads SGHRS; CDR2 reads YFSETQ. The CDR3 loop spans 16 amino acids. V was pared by 7 bases and J by 5 bases, with 10 bases of the junction left unmatched. The full variable domain, in which reference TRBV5-1 and TRBJ2-7 provide the parts outside the CDR3, is KAGVTQTPRYLIKTRGQQVTLSCSPISGHRSVSWYQQTPGQGLQFLFEYFSETQRNKGNFPGRFSGRQFSNSRSEMNVSTLELGDSALYLCASSLGLAGGVHEQYFGPGTRLTVT.

The chain has TRBV4-1 and TRBJ1-1; tentative D call: TRBD1 (5 bases). Germline lookup yields CDR1 MGHRA and CDR2 YSYEKL. V gave up 4 bases and J gave up 0 bases, with 18 bases separating them. This CDR3 is 17 amino acids long. CDR3 coding DNA: TGCGCCAGCAGCCGAGGGCCCCCTGGGGGGGTGAACACTGAAGCTTTCTTT. Translation gives CASSRGPPGGVNTEAFF.